The 6 T cell receptor beta chains below were found in one sample sequenced in a study of human T cells and chemical hapten exposure. Time point specified: patch test 1, 2 weeks after DPC sensitization. Treatment here: therapeutic diphenylcyclopropenone sensitization with weekly scalp DPC. From the RACE reads, TCRdb called clonotypes with MiXCR, one entry per CDR3 protein. The repertoire holds approximately 340,000 distinct CDR3 sequences, with around 7% as singletons. The specimen comprised whole blood, sampled in connection with sensitization to the hapten diphenylcyclopropenone (DPC). The source is a woman aged 18-29 years with alopecia areata. Some clones in this sample may be carry-over from other donors' samples.

This sequence joins TRBV18 and TRBJ2-7; 9 bases map to TRBD1. The J segment lost 0 bases and the V segment lost 6 bases, leaving 15 bases of the junction unmatched. The CDR3 contains 18 residues. The germline V gene encodes CDR1 KGHSH and CDR2 LQKENI. This CDR3 reads CASSPGPGTGIPSYEQYF. CDR3 bases: TGTGCCAGCTCCCCCGGGCCTGGGACAGGGATTCCCTCCTACGAGCAGTACTTC.

The chain carries TRBV4-1 and TRBJ1-2; D might be TRBD1 (5 bases). The V and J ends lost 1 base and 2 bases respectively, with 11 bases between them. Per germline, CDR1 MGHRA and CDR2 YSYEKL. This CDR3 contains 15 residues. CDR3 protein: CASSQVLQENYGYTF. In DNA, the CDR3 is TGCGCCAGCAGCCAAGTTTTACAGGAGAACTATGGCTACACCTTC.

This clonotype has ten or more counts. The chain is built from TRBV7-9 and TRBJ2-3; TRBD2 aligns across 7 bases. Germline V gives CDR1 SEHNR, CDR2 FQNEAQ (reference sequence). The V gene end was trimmed by 2 bases and the J gene end by 1 base; junction bases not matched to a gene: 0. This CDR3 has 14 residues. The CDR3 coding sequence is TGTGCCAGCAGCTTACTAGCGGGCACAGATACGCAGTATTTT. Its protein is CASSLLAGTDTQYF.

The rearrangement links TRBV27 to TRBJ2-4, with D perhaps TRBD1 (5 bases). Trimming took 7 bases from V and 3 from J, leaving 19 bases between them. Germline V lookup: CDR1 MNHEY, CDR2 SMNVEV (reference sequence). The CDR3 has 16 residues. The CDR3 reads CASNPAGNSGKNIQYF. CDR3 DNA sequence: TGTGCCAGCAACCCCGCAGGGAATTCTGGCAAAAACATTCAGTACTTC.

This rearrangement joins TRBV9 to TRBJ2-3; TRBD2 agrees at 7 bases. The CDR3 totals 16 residues. With V trimmed by 3 bases and J by 2 bases, 9 bases remained unmatched. Germline CDR1 is SGDLS and CDR2 is YYNGEE. CDR3 protein: CASSGWGGGDTDTQYF. The CDR3 DNA follows: TGTGCCAGCAGCGGTTGGGGCGGGGGAGACACAGATACGCAGTATTTT. Variable domain in full (rest from reference TRBV9 and TRBJ2-3): DSGVTQTPKHLITATGQRVTLRCSPRSGDLSVYWYQQSLDQGLQFLIQYYNGEERAKGNILERFSAQQFPDLHSELNLSSLELGDSALYFCASSGWGGGDTDTQYFGPGTRLTVL.

This clonotype was counted at least ten times. This chain uses TRBV12-3 or TRBV12-4 with TRBJ2-3; 8 bases fit TRBD2. The CDR3 is made up of 15 amino acids. The trim removed 1 base at V and 5 bases at J, leaving 5 bases unmatched. CDR3 sequence reads: CASSLDGGALDTQYF. The CDR3 DNA is TGTGCCAGCAGTTTAGACGGGGGGGCCTTAGATACGCAGTATTTT.